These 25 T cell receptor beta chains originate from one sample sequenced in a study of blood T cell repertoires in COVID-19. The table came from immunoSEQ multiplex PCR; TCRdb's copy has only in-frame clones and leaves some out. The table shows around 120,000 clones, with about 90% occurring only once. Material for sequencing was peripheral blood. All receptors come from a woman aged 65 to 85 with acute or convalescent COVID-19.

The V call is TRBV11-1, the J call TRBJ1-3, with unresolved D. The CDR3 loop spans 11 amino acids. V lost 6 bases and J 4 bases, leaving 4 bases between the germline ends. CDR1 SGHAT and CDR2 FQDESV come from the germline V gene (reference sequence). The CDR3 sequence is CASRRGNTIYF. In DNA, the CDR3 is TGTGCCAGCAGGAGGGGAAACACCATATATTTT.

The CDR3 coding sequence is TGTGCCACCAGCCCCCGAAAGTTGGGCCTCAATGAGCAGTTCTTC. It yields the protein CATSPRKLGLNEQFF. V and J are TRBV15 and TRBJ2-1; no definite D call. Germline CDR1 and CDR2: LNHNV and YYDKDF (reference sequence). This CDR3 is 15 amino acids long. The V end lost 5 bases, the J end lost 6 bases, and 17 bases lay between the germline ends.

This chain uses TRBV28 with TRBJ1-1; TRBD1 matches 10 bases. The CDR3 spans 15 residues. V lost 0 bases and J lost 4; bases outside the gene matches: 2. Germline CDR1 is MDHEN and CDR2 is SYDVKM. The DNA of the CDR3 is TGTGCCAGCAGTTTATGGGACAGGGGGGCCACTGAAGCTTTCTTT. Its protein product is CASSLWDRGATEAFF.

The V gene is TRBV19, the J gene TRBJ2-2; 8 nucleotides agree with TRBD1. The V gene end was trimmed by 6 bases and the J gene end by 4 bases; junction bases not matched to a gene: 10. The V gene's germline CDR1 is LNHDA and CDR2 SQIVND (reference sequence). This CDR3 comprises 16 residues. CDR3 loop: CASRRTGQGGTGELFF. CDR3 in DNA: TGTGCCAGTAGGAGAACCGGACAGGGCGGCACCGGGGAGCTGTTTTTT.

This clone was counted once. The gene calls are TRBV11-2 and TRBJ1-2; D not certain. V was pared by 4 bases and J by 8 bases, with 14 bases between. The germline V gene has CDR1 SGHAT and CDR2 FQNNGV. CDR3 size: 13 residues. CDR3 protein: CASSSDGVLGYTF. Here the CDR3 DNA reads TGTGCCAGCAGCTCCGACGGAGTTCTGGGCTACACCTTC.

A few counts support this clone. The CDR3 spells CASSPMTGLHQPQHF. The CDR3 DNA reads TGTGCCAGCAGCCCGATGACAGGGTTACATCAGCCCCAGCATTTT. The chain links TRBV7-6 to TRBJ1-5; TRBD1 matches 7 bases. Germline V lookup: CDR1 SGHVS, CDR2 FNYEAQ. The CDR3 totals 15 residues. V lost 5 bases, J lost 5 bases, and 9 bases stayed unmatched.

The CDR3 here is CASSSRGTYNEQFF. In DNA form, the CDR3 reads TGTGCCAGCAGCTCGCGGGGAACCTACAATGAGCAGTTCTTC. This rearrangement joins TRBV3-1 (or the pseudogene TRBV3-2) to TRBJ2-1; possible D gene TRBD2, 6 bases. This CDR3 has 14 residues. Germline V lookup: CDR1 LGHDT, CDR2 YNNKEL (reference sequence). The ends were cut back, 5 bases at V and 2 bases at J, with 10 bases in the middle.

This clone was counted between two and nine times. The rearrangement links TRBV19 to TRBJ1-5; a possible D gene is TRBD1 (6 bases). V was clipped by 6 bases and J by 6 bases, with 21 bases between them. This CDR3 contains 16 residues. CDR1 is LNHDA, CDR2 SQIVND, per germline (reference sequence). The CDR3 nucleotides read TGTGCCAGTAGACGGGGGGCGGTGAGGATCGCTCAGCCCCAGCATTTT. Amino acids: CASRRGAVRIAQPQHF.

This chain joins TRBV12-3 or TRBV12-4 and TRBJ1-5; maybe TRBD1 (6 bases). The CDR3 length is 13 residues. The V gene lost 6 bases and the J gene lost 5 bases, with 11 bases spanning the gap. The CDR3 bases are TGTGCCAGCAGCAGGACAGCGGATCAGCCCCAGCATTTT. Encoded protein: CASSRTADQPQHF.

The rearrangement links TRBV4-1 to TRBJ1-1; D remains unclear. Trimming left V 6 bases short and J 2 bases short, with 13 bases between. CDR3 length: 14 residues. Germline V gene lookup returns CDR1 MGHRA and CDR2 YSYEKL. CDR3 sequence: CASRPQFSNTEAFF. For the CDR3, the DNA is TGCGCCAGCAGGCCCCAGTTCAGTAACACTGAAGCTTTCTTT.

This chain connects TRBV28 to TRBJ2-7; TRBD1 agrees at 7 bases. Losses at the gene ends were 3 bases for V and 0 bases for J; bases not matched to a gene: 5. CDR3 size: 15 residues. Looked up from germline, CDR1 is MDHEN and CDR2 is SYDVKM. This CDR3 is CASSFRDRHSYEQYF. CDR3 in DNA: TGTGCCAGCAGTTTCCGGGACAGACACTCCTACGAGCAGTACTTC.

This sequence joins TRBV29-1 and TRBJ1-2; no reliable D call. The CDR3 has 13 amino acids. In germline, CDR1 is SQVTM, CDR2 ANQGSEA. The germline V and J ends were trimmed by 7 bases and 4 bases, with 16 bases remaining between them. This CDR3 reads CSANKEESYGYTF. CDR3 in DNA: TGCAGCGCCAACAAAGAGGAGAGCTATGGCTACACCTTC.

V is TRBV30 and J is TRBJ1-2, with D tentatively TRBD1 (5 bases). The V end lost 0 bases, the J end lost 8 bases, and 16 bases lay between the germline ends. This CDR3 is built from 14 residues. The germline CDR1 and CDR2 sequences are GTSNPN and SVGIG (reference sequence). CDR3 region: CAWSVGRGIYGYTF. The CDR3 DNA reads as TGTGCCTGGAGTGTCGGACGGGGGATTTACGGCTACACCTTC.

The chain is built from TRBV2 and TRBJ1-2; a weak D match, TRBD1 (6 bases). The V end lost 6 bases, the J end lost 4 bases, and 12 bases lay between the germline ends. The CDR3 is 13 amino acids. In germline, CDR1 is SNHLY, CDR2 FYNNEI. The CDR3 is CASRDGTPYGYTF. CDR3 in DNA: TGTGCCAGCAGGGACGGGACACCCTATGGCTACACCTTC. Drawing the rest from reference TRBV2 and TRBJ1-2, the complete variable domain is EPEVTQTPSHQVTQMGQEVILRCVPISNHLYFYWYRQILGQKVEFLVSFYNNEISEKSEIFDDQFSVERPDGSNFTLKIRSTKLEDSAMYFCASRDGTPYGYTFGSGTRLTVV.

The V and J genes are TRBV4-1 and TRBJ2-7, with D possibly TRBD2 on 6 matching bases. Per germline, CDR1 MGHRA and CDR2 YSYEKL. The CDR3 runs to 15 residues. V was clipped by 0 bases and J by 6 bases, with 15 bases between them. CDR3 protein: CASSQDGGWGTEQYF. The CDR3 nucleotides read TGCGCCAGCAGCCAAGATGGAGGGTGGGGGACCGAGCAGTACTTC.

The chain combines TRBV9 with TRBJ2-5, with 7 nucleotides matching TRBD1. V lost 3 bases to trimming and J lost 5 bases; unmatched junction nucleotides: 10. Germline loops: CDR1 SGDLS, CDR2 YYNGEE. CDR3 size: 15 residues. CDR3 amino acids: CASSDPRRGLETQYF. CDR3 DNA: TGTGCCAGCAGCGACCCTCGTAGGGGGCTGGAGACCCAGTACTTC. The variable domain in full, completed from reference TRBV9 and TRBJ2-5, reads DSGVTQTPKHLITATGQRVTLRCSPRSGDLSVYWYQQSLDQGLQFLIQYYNGEERAKGNILERFSAQQFPDLHSELNLSSLELGDSALYFCASSDPRRGLETQYFGPGTRLLVL.

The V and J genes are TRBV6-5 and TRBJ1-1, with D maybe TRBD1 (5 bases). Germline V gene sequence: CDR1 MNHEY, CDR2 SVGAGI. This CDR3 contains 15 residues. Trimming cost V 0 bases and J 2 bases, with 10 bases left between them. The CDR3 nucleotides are TGTGCCAGCAGTTACTCGTGGAGGGGCAACACTGAAGCTTTCTTT. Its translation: CASSYSWRGNTEAFF.

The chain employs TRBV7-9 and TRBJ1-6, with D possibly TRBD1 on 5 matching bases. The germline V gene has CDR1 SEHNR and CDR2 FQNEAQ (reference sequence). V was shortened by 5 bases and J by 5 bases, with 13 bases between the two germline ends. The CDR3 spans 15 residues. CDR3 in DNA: TGTGCCAGCAGCAAATCGCGCAGGGATAATTCACCCCTCCACTTT. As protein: CASSKSRRDNSPLHF.

DNA for the CDR3: TGTGCCAGCAGCAAAGTCGAGGGGGCTTCTTCGAACATTCAGTACTTC. Translating it yields CASSKVEGASSNIQYF. The chain links TRBV21-1 to TRBJ2-4; the D segment call TRBD1 is taken from the table without a DNA check. TRBV21-1 is noted as a pseudogene. The CDR3 runs 16 residues.

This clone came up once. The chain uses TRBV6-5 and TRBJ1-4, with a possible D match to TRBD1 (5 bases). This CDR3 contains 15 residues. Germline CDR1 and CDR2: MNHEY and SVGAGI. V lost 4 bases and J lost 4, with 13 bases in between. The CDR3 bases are TGTGCCAGCAGTTCCTCTCAAGGGGTTAATGAAAAACTGTTTTTT. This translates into CASSSSQGVNEKLFF.

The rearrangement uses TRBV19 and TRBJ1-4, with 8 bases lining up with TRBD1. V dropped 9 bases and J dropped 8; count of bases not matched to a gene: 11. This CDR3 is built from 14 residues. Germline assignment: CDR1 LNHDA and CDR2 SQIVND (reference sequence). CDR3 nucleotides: TGTGCCAGCCACAGGGGGGGACAGATAGAAAAACTGTTTTTT. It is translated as CASHRGGQIEKLFF.

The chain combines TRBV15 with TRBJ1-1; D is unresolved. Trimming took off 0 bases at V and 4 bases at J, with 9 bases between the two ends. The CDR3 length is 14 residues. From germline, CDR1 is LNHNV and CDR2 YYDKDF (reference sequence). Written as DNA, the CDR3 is TGTGCCACCAGCAGAGATTATCCGGGCACTGAAGCTTTCTTT. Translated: CATSRDYPGTEAFF.

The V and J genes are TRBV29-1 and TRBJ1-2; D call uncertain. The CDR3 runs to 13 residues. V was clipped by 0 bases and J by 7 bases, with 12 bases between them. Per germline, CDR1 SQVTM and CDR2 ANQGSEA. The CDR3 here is CSVEDPHEGGYTF. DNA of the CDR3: TGCAGCGTTGAAGACCCCCATGAGGGTGGCTACACCTTC.

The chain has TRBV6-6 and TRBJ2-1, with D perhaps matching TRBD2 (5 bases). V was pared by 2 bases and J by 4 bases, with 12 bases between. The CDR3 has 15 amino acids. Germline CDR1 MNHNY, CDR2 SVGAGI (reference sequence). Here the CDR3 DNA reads TGTGCCAGCAGTTACGAGGGCTCAGGTTACAATGAGCAGTTCTTC. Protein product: CASSYEGSGYNEQFF.

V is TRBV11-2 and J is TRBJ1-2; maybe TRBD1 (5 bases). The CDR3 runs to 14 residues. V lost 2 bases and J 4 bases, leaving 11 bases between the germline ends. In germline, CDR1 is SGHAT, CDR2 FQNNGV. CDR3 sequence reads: CASSLSRVGYGYTF. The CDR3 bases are TGTGCCAGCAGCTTAAGCAGGGTAGGCTATGGCTACACCTTC.